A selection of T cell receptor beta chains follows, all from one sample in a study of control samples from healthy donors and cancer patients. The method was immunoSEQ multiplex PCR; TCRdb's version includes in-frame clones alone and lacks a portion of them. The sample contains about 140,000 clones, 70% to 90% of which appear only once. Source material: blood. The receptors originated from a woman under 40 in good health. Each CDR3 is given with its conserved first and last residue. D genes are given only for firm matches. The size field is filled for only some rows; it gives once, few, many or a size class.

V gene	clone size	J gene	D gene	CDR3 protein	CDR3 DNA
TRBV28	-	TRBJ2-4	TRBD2	CASSSTSGRMAKNIQYF	TGTGCCAGCAGTTCGACAAGCGGGAGAATGGCCAAAAACATTCAGTACTTC
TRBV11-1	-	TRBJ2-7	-	CASKKDLVASYEQYF	TGTGCCAGCAAAAAGGACCTCGTCGCGTCCTACGAGCAGTACTTC
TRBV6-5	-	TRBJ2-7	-	CASRKDRLYEQYF	TGTGCCAGCAGGAAAGACCGGTTGTACGAGCAGTACTTC
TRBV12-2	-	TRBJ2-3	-	CASRVGGPDTQYF	TGTGCAAGTCGCGTCGGAGGACCAGATACGCAGTATTTT
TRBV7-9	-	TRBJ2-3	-	CASGASGTDTQYF	TGTGCCTCCGGGGCTAGCGGCACAGATACGCAGTATTTT
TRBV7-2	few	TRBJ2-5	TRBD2	CASSSVGGRETQYF	TGTGCCAGCAGTTCAGTTGGCGGGAGGGAGACCCAGTACTTC
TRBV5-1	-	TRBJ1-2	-	CASSLETGTNYGYTF	TGCGCCAGCAGCTTGGAAACAGGGACTAACTATGGCTACACCTTC
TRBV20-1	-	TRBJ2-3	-	CSARWMDTQYF	TGCAGTGCTAGATGGATGGATACGCAGTATTTT
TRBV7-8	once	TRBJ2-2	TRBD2	CASSIRIAGNTGELFF	TGTGCCAGCAGCATTAGAATAGCGGGGAACACCGGGGAGCTGTTTTTT
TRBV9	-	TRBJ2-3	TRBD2	CASSVAIAGDTDTQYF	TGTGCCAGCAGCGTAGCTATAGCGGGAGACACAGATACGCAGTATTTT
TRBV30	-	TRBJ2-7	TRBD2	CAWQLAGSDEQYF	TGTGCCTGGCAGCTAGCGGGGTCCGACGAGCAGTACTTC
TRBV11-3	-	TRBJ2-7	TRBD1	CASSPGQGAGSEQYF	TGTGCCAGCAGCCCGGGACAGGGAGCGGGCTCCGAGCAGTACTTC
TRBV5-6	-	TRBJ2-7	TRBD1	CASSDRGPLWEQYF	TGTGCCAGCAGCGACAGGGGTCCCCTCTGGGAGCAGTACTTC
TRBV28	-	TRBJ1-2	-	CASSFDDVGVGYTF	TGTGCCAGCAGTTTTGACGACGTCGGGGTCGGCTACACCTTC
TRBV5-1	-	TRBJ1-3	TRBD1	CASSQDRAGNTIYF	TGCGCCAGCAGCCAAGACAGGGCTGGAAACACCATATATTTT